This T cell receptor beta chain comes out of a study of beta chain features in type 1 diabetes. Study-level results: Shortening of TCRB CDR3s, moderate but significant, appeared in all four CD4+ subsets of Type 1 diabetes patients.

This clone was recorded many times. Its antigen is not known. Expressed TCRB transcripts got sequenced, as all isolated RNA was reverse transcribed. Method: immunoSEQ multiplex PCR; TCRdb's copy keeps in-frame clones and lacks some. The sample carries 300,000 to 350,000 clones, 9.3% recorded once. Germline V gives CDR1 SNHLY, CDR2 FYNNEI. The CDR3 has 15 amino acids. The junction had 13 bases not matched to a gene; V was cut back by 9 bases and J by 3 bases. Sequenced material: central memory CD4+ T cells from blood. The chain carries TRBV2 and TRBJ2-7; 8 nucleotides agree with TRBD1. The clonotype originates from a man aged 25-45 years with type 1 diabetes. The CDR3 bases are TGTGCCAGTAGACTGCCCCCCGGACAGGGCTACGAGCAGTACTTC. It yields the protein CASRLPPGQGYEQYF. Full variable domain (missing parts from reference TRBV2 and TRBJ2-7): EPEVTQTPSHQVTQMGQEVILRCVPISNHLYFYWYRQILGQKVEFLVSFYNNEISEKSEIFDDQFSVERPDGSNFTLKIRSTKLEDSAMYFCASRLPPGQGYEQYFGPGTRLTVT.